One T cell receptor beta chain is described in this entry. V gave up 1 base and J gave up 4 bases; unmatched junction bases: 10. This CDR3 has 17 residues. Germline lookup yields CDR1 PRHDT and CDR2 FYEKMQ (reference sequence). The data are from a study of T cells after somatic rescue of genetic block. Clones were read by immunoSEQ multiplex PCR, and TCRdb kept only the in-frame ones, dropping some. The table shows over 55,000 clones, with roughly nine tenths occurring only once. Sample: peripheral blood mononuclear cells (PBMCs). This clonotype originated in a man aged 35 to 55. This chain links TRBV13 with TRBJ2-3; 8 nucleotides align to TRBD2. CDR3 nucleotides: TGTGCCAGCAGCTTAGTCGCCGGACTAGCAGGGCCAGATACGCAGTATTTT. Translating it yields CASSLVAGLAGPDTQYF.